This T cell receptor (beta chain) was recorded in a study of beta chain features in type 1 diabetes. This clone was seen at least ten times. Antigen: not known. Different DNA sequences within this sample yield the same CDR3. Sequenced material consisted of expressed TCRB transcripts (all of the isolated RNA was reverse transcribed). Some clones are missing from TCRdb's copy, which holds only in-frame ones; the method was immunoSEQ multiplex PCR. The sample has about 360,000 clones; 10% to 15% are singletons. Study results and caveats: Cells with high TCR expression could be over-represented when cDNA is sequenced.

Germline CDR1 SEHNR, CDR2 FQNEAQ (reference sequence). The CDR3 is made up of 12 amino acids. The V and J ends lost 1 base and 10 bases respectively, with 8 bases between them. The clonotype was recovered from a man aged 18 to 30 in good health. Source material: naive CD4+ T cells from blood. The J gene is TRBJ2-1, the V gene TRBV7-9; D is perhaps TRBD1 (6 bases). The DNA of the CDR3 is TGTGCCAGCAGCTTAGGTGACAGGGAGCAGTTCTTC. Its translation: CASSLGDREQFF. The whole variable domain, filled in from reference TRBV7-9 and TRBJ2-1, reads DTGVSQNPRHKITKRGQNVTFRCDPISEHNRLYWYRQTLGQGPEFLTYFQNEAQLEKSRLLSDRFSAERPKGSFSTLEIQRTEQGDSAMYLCASSLGDREQFFGPGTRLTVL.